A single T cell receptor (beta chain) is shown here with its context. Its target is not known. The assay was immunoSEQ multiplex PCR, and TCRdb's table has in-frame clones only and misses some. The sample records roughly 2,500,000 clones, 80% to 95% being singletons. Between the trimmed V and J ends, which lost 6 bases and 2 bases, there was a span of 17 bases. From germline, CDR1 is SQVTM and CDR2 ANQGSEA. The CDR3 spans 14 residues. This entry belongs to a study of shared clonotypes between healthy human individuals. Overall study findings and caveats: Even with large depth, rarefaction showed that sorted-subset sequencing was incomplete.

This rearrangement joins TRBV29-1 to TRBJ2-7; a weak D match, TRBD1 (6 bases). Sequenced sample: naive CD4+ T cells from PBMCs. Subset in this sample: CD45RA+ positively selected. The source is a man aged 18 to 30 in good health. Some clones in this sample may be carry-over from other donors' samples. This CDR3 is CSVLTPQGAYEQYF. CDR3 in DNA: TGCAGCGTCCTCACGCCACAGGGAGCCTACGAGCAGTACTTC.